Presented here are 30 T cell receptor beta chains from one specimen sequenced in a study of shared clonotypes between healthy human individuals. Generated by immunoSEQ multiplex PCR, the TCRdb table keeps only in-frame clones and is missing some. The sample consists of approximately 2,000,000 clones, roughly 95% of them appearing once. Naive CD8 cells were CD45RO-negative, positively selected for CCR7, excluding terminally differentiated effector memory CD45RA+ cells. The sequencing sample was made of naive CD8+ T cells from PBMCs. Receptor source: a man aged 18 to 29 in good health. Some clones in this sample may be carry-over from other donors' samples.

The rearrangement links TRBV28 to TRBJ2-7, with 11 bases lining up with TRBD2. Germline CDR1 and CDR2: MDHEN and SYDVKM. The CDR3 loop spans 16 amino acids. With 2 bases clipped from V and 7 bases from J, the junction kept 10 bases outside the gene matches. The CDR3 coding sequence is TGTGCCAGCAGTTTAGTAGCGGGAGGGAACTACGGGGAGCAGTACTTC. Translated, it gives CASSLVAGGNYGEQYF.

The rearrangement uses TRBV9 and TRBJ2-7; no reliable D call. There are 15 residues in the CDR3. Trimming removed 3 bases from V and 3 bases from J, with 16 bases in between. CDR1 and CDR2 (germline): SGDLS, YYNGEE. This chain's CDR3 is CASSAQHSKVYEQYF. The CDR3 DNA reads TGTGCCAGCAGCGCCCAACACAGCAAAGTCTACGAGCAGTACTTC.

This sequence joins TRBV11-3 and TRBJ1-5; D not resolved. The CDR3 length is 14 residues. V was pared by 5 bases and J by 0 bases, with 8 bases between. Looked up from germline, CDR1 is SGHNT and CDR2 is YENEEA. CDR3 bases: TGTGCCAGCAGCCAATCCGATAGCAATCAGCCCCAGCATTTT. Protein: CASSQSDSNQPQHF.

The V gene is TRBV5-1, the J gene TRBJ1-1; TRBD1 matches at 10 bases. The CDR3 loop spans 17 amino acids. The V and J ends lost 4 bases and 3 bases, in that order; junction bases with no gene match: 12. From germline, CDR1 is SGHRS and CDR2 YFSETQ. Written as DNA, the CDR3 is TGCGCCAGCAGCCACCGGACAGGGGGGGCCCCCGACACTGAAGCTTTCTTT. Its protein product is CASSHRTGGAPDTEAFF.

This clone appeared a single time. The chain couples TRBV27 to TRBJ1-2, with D tentatively TRBD1 (5 bases). Germline values: CDR1 MNHEY, CDR2 SMNVEV (reference sequence). V was trimmed by 5 bases and J by 7 bases, leaving 20 bases between them. This CDR3 spans 15 amino acids. The CDR3 bases are TGTGCCAGCAGTCCTAAAGTCAGGGATTTCTTTGGCTACACCTTC. Translating it yields CASSPKVRDFFGYTF.

The sample holds one count of this clone. The V gene is TRBV19, the J gene TRBJ2-5; D uncertain. Germline values: CDR1 LNHDA, CDR2 SQIVND (reference sequence). The CDR3 covers 13 residues. V dropped 5 bases and J dropped 2 bases, with 9 bases sitting between them. Here the CDR3 DNA reads TGTGCCAGTAGTGCCCGACTTCAAGAGACCCAGTACTTC. This gives the protein CASSARLQETQYF. Full variable domain (missing parts from reference TRBV19 and TRBJ2-5): DGGITQSPKYLFRKEGQNVTLSCEQNLNHDAMYWYRQDPGQGLRLIYYSQIVNDFQKGDIAEGYSVSREKKESFPLTVTSAQKNPTAFYLCASSARLQETQYFGPGTRLLVL.

With respect to this clone: At the DNA level, this CDR3 is encoded by other sequences in the same sample as well. The chain is built from TRBV6-6 and TRBJ2-7, with a tentative D call TRBD1 (6 bases). CDR3 length equals 13 residues. Germline V CDR1 and CDR2: MNHNY, SVGAGI (reference sequence). Trimming pared 5 bases from V and 2 bases from J, leaving 10 bases between. Here the CDR3 reads CASSPRGAYEQYF. Written as DNA, the CDR3 is TGTGCCAGCAGTCCCAGGGGTGCCTACGAGCAGTACTTC.

Regarding this clone: The same CDR3 also results from other DNA sequences found in this sample. CDR3 protein: CSVLSGRAYEQYF. The CDR3 bases are TGCAGCGTACTTAGCGGGAGGGCCTACGAGCAGTACTTC. This chain joins TRBV29-1 and TRBJ2-7; 11 bases agree with TRBD2. Trimming removed 6 bases from V and 2 bases from J; junction bases left unmatched: 3. This CDR3 region has 13 residues. Germline CDR1 and CDR2: SQVTM and ANQGSEA.

V and J are TRBV6-1 and TRBJ2-7; TRBD2 matches 10 bases. The ends lost 10 bases at V and 3 bases at J; junction bases unmatched: 12. Germline lookup yields CDR1 MNHNS and CDR2 SASEGT. This CDR3 comprises 15 residues. The CDR3 coding sequence is TGTGCCACCAACGTCCTAGCGGGGGCAGGCTACGAGCAGTACTTC. Its translation is CATNVLAGAGYEQYF.

This chain links TRBV5-6 with TRBJ1-4; 8 bases fit TRBD1. The J segment lost 8 bases and the V segment lost 2 bases, leaving 8 bases of the junction unmatched. The germline V gene encodes CDR1 SGHDT and CDR2 YYEEEE. The length of the CDR3 is 15 residues. CDR3 sequence reads: CASSFPGGNSEKLFF. Written as DNA, the CDR3 is TGTGCCAGCAGCTTCCCAGGGGGCAATAGCGAAAAACTGTTTTTT.

The rearrangement links TRBV28 to TRBJ2-7; 10 bases are a match to TRBD1. V gave up 6 bases and J gave up 3 bases; unmatched junction bases: 2. The CDR3 consists of 13 residues. Germline lookup yields CDR1 MDHEN and CDR2 SYDVKM. The CDR3 nucleotides are TGTGCCAGCAGCTGGGACAGGGGCTACGAGCAGTACTTC. It translates to CASSWDRGYEQYF.

The rearrangement joins TRBV11-1 to TRBJ1-1; 7 positions agree with TRBD1. V dropped 1 base and J dropped 3; count of bases not matched to a gene: 11. The CDR3 loop spans 17 amino acids. The germline CDR1 and CDR2 sequences are SGHAT and FQDESV (reference sequence). CDR3 bases: TGTGCCAGCAGCTTAGGGCAGGGGGGTATTATGGACACTGAAGCTTTCTTT. Amino acids: CASSLGQGGIMDTEAFF.

In nucleotides, the CDR3 is TGTGCCAGCAGCGCACCGATGACAGGGTTAACCAAAAACATTCAGTACTTC. It yields the protein CASSAPMTGLTKNIQYF. This chain joins TRBV9 and TRBJ2-4; 7 nucleotides agree with TRBD1. Trimming took 3 bases from V and 2 from J; bases not matched to a gene: 11. CDR3 length: 17 residues. Looked up from germline, CDR1 is SGDLS and CDR2 is YYNGEE. The variable domain in full, completed from reference TRBV9 and TRBJ2-4, reads DSGVTQTPKHLITATGQRVTLRCSPRSGDLSVYWYQQSLDQGLQFLIQYYNGEERAKGNILERFSAQQFPDLHSELNLSSLELGDSALYFCASSAPMTGLTKNIQYFGAGTRLSVL.

The chain carries TRBV5-1 and TRBJ1-3; D remains ambiguous. The germline V and J ends were trimmed by 0 bases and 2 bases, with 6 bases remaining between them. Looked up from germline, CDR1 is SGHRS and CDR2 is YFSETQ. CDR3 size: 14 residues. CDR3 sequence (DNA): TGCGCCAGCAGCTTGGTTTCACCTGGAAACACCATATATTTT. This translates into CASSLVSPGNTIYF.

The rearrangement joins TRBV4-2 to TRBJ1-1, with D unclear. CDR1 LGHNA and CDR2 YNFKEQ come from the germline V gene. The germline V and J ends were trimmed by 4 bases and 1 base, with 4 bases remaining between them. This CDR3 has 12 amino acids. CDR3 in amino acids: CASSPGNTEAFF. The DNA of the CDR3 is TGTGCCAGCAGCCCAGGGAACACTGAAGCTTTCTTT.

This clone was picked up one time. This rearrangement joins TRBV5-5 to TRBJ1-5, with D possibly matching TRBD1 (5 bases). Germline V lookup: CDR1 SGHKS, CDR2 YYEKEE (reference sequence). Deletions cut 0 bases from V and 4 bases from J, with 14 bases between. CDR3 length: 16 residues. In DNA form, the CDR3 reads TGTGCCAGCAGCTTGGGCGGTCTAAAGGGGAATCAGCCCCAGCATTTT. Translated: CASSLGGLKGNQPQHF.

The chain couples TRBV7-9 to TRBJ2-5, with D perhaps assigned TRBD1 or TRBD2 (5 bases each). Germline assignment: CDR1 SEHNR and CDR2 FQNEAQ (reference sequence). Trimming stripped 1 base from V and 7 bases from J, with 25 bases between. The CDR3 consists of 18 residues. CDR3 sequence reads: CASSLDRTGPWAGGTQYF. The CDR3 bases are TGTGCCAGCAGCTTAGATCGGACGGGACCCTGGGCCGGTGGGACCCAGTACTTC. The entire variable domain, with the rest obtained from reference TRBV7-9 and TRBJ2-5, is as follows: DTGVSQNPRHKITKRGQNVTFRCDPISEHNRLYWYRQTLGQGPEFLTYFQNEAQLEKSRLLSDRFSAERPKGSFSTLEIQRTEQGDSAMYLCASSLDRTGPWAGGTQYFGPGTRLLVL.

The chain has TRBV9 and TRBJ2-1, with 8 nucleotides matching TRBD2. J lost 7 bases, V lost 4 bases, and 7 bases had no gene match. CDR3 length: 14 amino acids. Germline loops: CDR1 SGDLS, CDR2 YYNGEE. CDR3: CASSPGTRLNEQFF. In DNA, the CDR3 is TGTGCCAGCAGCCCGGGGACTAGGTTGAATGAGCAGTTCTTC.

The J gene is TRBJ2-1, the V gene TRBV27; 9 bases map to TRBD2. Germline CDR1 reads MNHEY; CDR2 reads SMNVEV (reference sequence). V was clipped by 11 bases and J by 8 bases; unmatched bases: 13. The CDR3 is made up of 14 amino acids. The CDR3 is CAVSPTSGLYEQFF. CDR3 DNA: TGTGCCGTCTCCCCCACTAGCGGGTTGTATGAGCAGTTCTTC.

The rearrangement joins TRBV28 to TRBJ1-1; D ambiguous. The V gene lost 9 bases and the J gene lost 1 base, with 15 bases spanning the gap. CDR3 length equals 14 residues. The germline CDR1 and CDR2 sequences are MDHEN and SYDVKM. CDR3 region: CARSSLPENTEAFF. The CDR3 coding sequence is TGTGCCAGATCCTCACTACCCGAGAACACTGAAGCTTTCTTT.

Concerning this clone itself: This CDR3 is also generated by other DNA sequences in the sample. J is TRBJ2-1 and V is TRBV11-2; 7 positions agree with TRBD2. Germline CDR1 is SGHAT and CDR2 is FQNNGV. J lost 4 bases, V lost 0 bases, and 3 bases had no gene match. The CDR3 runs to 15 residues. CDR3 sequence (DNA): TGTGCCAGCAGCTTAGATCCTAGCGGATACAATGAGCAGTTCTTC. This sequence encodes CASSLDPSGYNEQFF.

V is TRBV28 and J is TRBJ2-7; 7 bases align to TRBD1. The length of the CDR3 is 16 residues. The V gene's germline CDR1 is MDHEN and CDR2 SYDVKM. Unmatched junction bases numbered 12, after V lost 4 bases and J lost 3 bases. CDR3 sequence (DNA): TGTGCCAGCAGTTCCCTGACAGGGTTTTCCGGCTACGAGCAGTACTTC. Protein: CASSSLTGFSGYEQYF.

About this clone: At the DNA level, this CDR3 is encoded by other sequences in the same sample as well. This sequence joins TRBV7-2 and TRBJ2-7; 10 bases align to TRBD1. V shed 4 bases, J shed 2 bases, and the junction held 5 bases outside the gene matches. The germline CDR1 and CDR2 sequences are SGHTA and FQGNSA. CDR3 length equals 15 residues. The CDR3 bases are TGTGCCAGCAGCTCCCGGACAGGGGGTACCTACGAGCAGTACTTC. This sequence encodes CASSSRTGGTYEQYF.

The chain has TRBV6-7 and TRBJ2-3; D is unresolved. TRBV6-7 is flagged as an ORF with uncertain function. The CDR3 sequence is 11 residues long. The V end lost 9 bases, the J end lost 2 bases, and 6 bases lay between the germline ends. CDR3 in amino acids: CARPDTDTQYF. Written as DNA, the CDR3 is TGTGCCAGACCGGACACAGATACGCAGTATTTT.

The chain couples TRBV27 to TRBJ2-7; tentatively, D is TRBD1 (6 bases). Trimming shortened V by 6 bases and J by 5 bases, and 20 bases separated the two germline ends. CDR3 length: 15 residues. Germline CDR1 reads MNHEY; CDR2 reads SMNVEV (reference sequence). As DNA, the CDR3 is TGTGCCAGCAGGCCAAAGGACAGCCGGCCGGACGAGCAGTACTTC. Protein: CASRPKDSRPDEQYF.

Remarks on this clone: Other nucleotide sequences from this sample produce the same CDR3. The chain combines TRBV27 with TRBJ2-7, with TRBD1 matching 7 bases. Germline CDR1 MNHEY, CDR2 SMNVEV (reference sequence). The CDR3 extends over 13 amino acids. The J segment lost 6 bases and the V segment lost 3 bases, leaving 5 bases of the junction unmatched. The chain's CDR3 is CASSLSTGSEQYF. The CDR3 nucleotides are TGTGCCAGCAGTTTGTCGACAGGGTCCGAGCAGTACTTC.

This clone occurred once. Other DNA sequences of this sample code for an identical CDR3. The chain links TRBV28 to TRBJ1-1; no definite D call. The germline V and J ends were trimmed by 5 bases and 4 bases, with 11 bases remaining between them. The CDR3 has 13 amino acids. CDR1 is MDHEN, CDR2 SYDVKM, per germline. DNA for the CDR3: TGTGCCAGCAGTCTTGGTACGGTCACTGAAGCTTTCTTT. It is translated as CASSLGTVTEAFF.

The chain links TRBV9 to TRBJ2-7, with D tentatively TRBD2 (6 bases). Germline V CDR1 and CDR2: SGDLS, YYNGEE. The germline V and J ends were trimmed by 2 bases and 0 bases, with 15 bases remaining between them. The CDR3 has 16 amino acids. The CDR3 reads CASSVSGGAYSYEQYF. The CDR3 bases are TGTGCCAGCAGCGTGAGTGGAGGGGCGTACTCCTACGAGCAGTACTTC.

The CDR3 DNA sequence: TGTGCCAGCAGGCTACTAGCGGTAGGCACCGGGGAGCTGTTTTTT. Translated: CASRLLAVGTGELFF. The J gene is TRBJ2-2, the V gene TRBV27; the match to TRBD2 covers 8 bases. CDR1 is MNHEY and CDR2 is SMNVEV in the germline V gene (reference sequence). The CDR3 loop spans 15 amino acids. The J segment lost 4 bases and the V segment lost 6 bases, leaving 7 bases of the junction unmatched.

Note on this clone: Other nucleotide sequences in the sample specify the same CDR3. V gene TRBV13 combines with J gene TRBJ2-7, with D perhaps assigned TRBD1 or TRBD2 (5 bases each). The CDR3 has 14 amino acids. In germline, CDR1 is PRHDT, CDR2 FYEKMQ (reference sequence). With 0 bases removed from V and 2 bases from J, the gap between germline ends came to 8 bases. The CDR3 is CASSLGRGAYEQYF. The CDR3 DNA reads TGTGCCAGCAGCTTAGGACGAGGGGCCTACGAGCAGTACTTC.